These 10 T cell receptor beta chains were all obtained from the same sample, sequenced in a study of shared clonotypes between healthy human individuals. The assay was immunoSEQ multiplex PCR, and TCRdb's table has in-frame clones only and misses some. The sample records under 350,000 clones, roughly 84% being singletons. The sample consisted of memory CD8+ T cells sorted from blood. Subset in this sample: CD45RO+ cells pooled with CCR7-negative TemRA cells. These receptor sequences come from a young man in good health.

The V gene is TRBV25-1, the J gene TRBJ1-1; D is undetermined. From germline, CDR1 is MGHDK and CDR2 SYGVNS. CDR3 length: 13 residues. With 6 bases removed from V and 4 bases from J, the gap between germline ends came to 12 bases. CDR3 sequence: CASSPGTVTEAFF. In DNA form, the CDR3 reads TGTGCCAGCAGCCCCGGTACAGTCACTGAAGCTTTCTTT.

The rearrangement joins TRBV6-5 to TRBJ2-7, with a possible D match to TRBD2 (5 bases). Germline values: CDR1 MNHEY, CDR2 SVGAGI. There are 13 residues in the CDR3. Trimming took 6 bases from V and 7 from J, leaving 16 bases between them. CDR3 nucleotide sequence: TGTGCCAGCAGGGAGGCCCACATGGAAGAGCAGTACTTC. It codes for CASREAHMEEQYF.

The chain carries TRBV4-1 and TRBJ2-7, with 9 bases lining up with TRBD1. Germline values: CDR1 MGHRA, CDR2 YSYEKL. With 0 bases clipped from V and 4 bases from J, the junction kept 7 bases outside the gene matches. The CDR3 covers 16 residues. In nucleotides, the CDR3 is TGCGCCAGCAGCCAAGATGGTGGACAGGGGTTTTACGAGCAGTACTTC. It yields the protein CASSQDGGQGFYEQYF.

This chain links TRBV5-1 with TRBJ2-1; 9 bases map to TRBD1. This CDR3 is 16 amino acids long. The ends lost 6 bases at V and 4 bases at J; junction bases unmatched: 11. Germline loops: CDR1 SGHRS, CDR2 YFSETQ. The CDR3 loop is CASTPRGTGSYNEQFF. DNA for the CDR3: TGCGCCAGCACCCCTAGGGGGACAGGGAGTTACAATGAGCAGTTCTTC.

The chain has TRBV4-1 and TRBJ2-7; D uncertain. This CDR3 has 15 residues. CDR1 MGHRA and CDR2 YSYEKL come from the germline V gene. V lost 1 base, J lost 3 bases, and 13 bases lay in between. CDR3 residues: CASSQAPGPGYEQYF. CDR3 DNA: TGCGCCAGCAGCCAAGCCCCCGGCCCGGGCTACGAGCAGTACTTC.

The chain is built from TRBV11-2 and TRBJ2-1; TRBD2 matches at 8 bases. The germline CDR1 and CDR2 sequences are SGHAT and FQNNGV. This CDR3 has 17 residues. V trimming: 5 bases; J trimming: 0 bases; junction bases outside the gene matches: 9. In DNA, the CDR3 is TGTGCCAGCAGCCCTTTCTCCGCGGGGGGCTCCTACAATGAGCAGTTCTTC. Translating gives CASSPFSAGGSYNEQFF.

The CDR3: CASSTGQISGETQYF. CDR3 DNA sequence: TGTGCCAGCAGCACGGGACAGATCTCTGGCGAGACCCAGTACTTC. The chain carries TRBV9 and TRBJ2-5; 7 positions match TRBD1. This CDR3 region has 15 residues. J lost 5 bases, V lost 4 bases, and 11 bases had no gene match. In germline, CDR1 is SGDLS, CDR2 YYNGEE.

This chain connects TRBV20-1 to TRBJ1-2; D unclear. This CDR3 comprises 11 residues. Looked up from germline, CDR1 is DFQATT and CDR2 is SNEGSKA (reference sequence). V lost 6 bases and J 5 bases, leaving 10 bases between the germline ends. The CDR3 loop is CSAKALYGYTF. The CDR3 DNA sequence: TGCAGTGCAAAAGCCTTGTATGGCTACACCTTC.

As concerns this clone: Other DNA sequences from this sample encode an identical CDR3 as well. The chain recombines TRBV9 with TRBJ1-1; D gene uncertain. This CDR3 comprises 12 residues. V dropped 0 bases and J dropped 6 bases, with 6 bases sitting between them. Germline lookup yields CDR1 SGDLS and CDR2 YYNGEE. In nucleotides, the CDR3 is TGTGCCAGCAGCGTAGGAGGTTCTGAAGCTTTCTTT. Translated: CASSVGGSEAFF.

This clone showed up just once. An end of the junction differs from the germline gene, which may be a read error. The rearrangement joins TRBV7-9 to TRBJ2-7; the D gene could be TRBD1 or TRBD2 (5 bases each). This CDR3 has 12 residues. Germline V gene data show CDR1 as SEHNR and CDR2 as FQNEAQ (reference sequence). The CDR3 protein is CASSPSGDPLDF. The CDR3 DNA follows: TGTGCCAGCAGCCCCAGTGGGGACCCTCTCGACTTC.